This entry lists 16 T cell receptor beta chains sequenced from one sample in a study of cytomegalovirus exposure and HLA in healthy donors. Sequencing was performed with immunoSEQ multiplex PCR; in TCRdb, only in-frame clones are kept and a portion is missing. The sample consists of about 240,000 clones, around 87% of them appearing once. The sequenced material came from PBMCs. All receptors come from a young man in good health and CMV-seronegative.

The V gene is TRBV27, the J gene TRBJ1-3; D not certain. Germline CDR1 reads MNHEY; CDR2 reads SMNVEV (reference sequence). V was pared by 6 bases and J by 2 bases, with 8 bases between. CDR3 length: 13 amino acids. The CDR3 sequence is CASRRGAGNTIYF. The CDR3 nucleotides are TGTGCCAGCAGACGGGGTGCTGGAAACACCATATATTTT.

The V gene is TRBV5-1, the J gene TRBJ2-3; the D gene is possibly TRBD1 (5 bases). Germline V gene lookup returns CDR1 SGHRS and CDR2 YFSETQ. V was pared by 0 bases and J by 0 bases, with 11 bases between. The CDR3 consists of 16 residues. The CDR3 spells CASSLDPGSSTDTQYF. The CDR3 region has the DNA TGCGCCAGCAGCTTGGACCCAGGGTCTAGCACAGATACGCAGTATTTT.

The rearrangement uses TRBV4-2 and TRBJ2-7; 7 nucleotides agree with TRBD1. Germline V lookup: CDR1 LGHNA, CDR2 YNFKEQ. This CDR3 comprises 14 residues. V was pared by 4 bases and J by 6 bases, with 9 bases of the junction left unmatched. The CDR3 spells CASSPRGRVAEQYF. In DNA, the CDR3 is TGTGCCAGCAGCCCTAGGGGGCGCGTAGCCGAGCAGTACTTC.

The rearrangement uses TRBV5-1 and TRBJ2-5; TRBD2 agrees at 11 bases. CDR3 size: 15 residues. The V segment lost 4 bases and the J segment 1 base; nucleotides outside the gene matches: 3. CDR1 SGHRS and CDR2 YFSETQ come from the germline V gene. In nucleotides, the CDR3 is TGCGCCAGCAGCGCAGGGACTAGCGGCCAAGAGACCCAGTACTTC. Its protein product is CASSAGTSGQETQYF.

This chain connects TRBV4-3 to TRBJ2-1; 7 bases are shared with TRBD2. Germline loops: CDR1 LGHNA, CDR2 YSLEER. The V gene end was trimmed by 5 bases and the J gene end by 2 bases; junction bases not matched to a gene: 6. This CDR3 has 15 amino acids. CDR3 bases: TGCGCCAGCAGCTCTAGAGCGGGACCCTACAATGAGCAGTTCTTC. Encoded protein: CASSSRAGPYNEQFF.

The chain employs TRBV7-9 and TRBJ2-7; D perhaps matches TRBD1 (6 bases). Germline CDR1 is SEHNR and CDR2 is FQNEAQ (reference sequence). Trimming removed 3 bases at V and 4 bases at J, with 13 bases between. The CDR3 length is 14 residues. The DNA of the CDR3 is TGTGCCAGCAGCTTGGGCGGACAGAATTACGAGCAGTACTTC. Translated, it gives CASSLGGQNYEQYF.

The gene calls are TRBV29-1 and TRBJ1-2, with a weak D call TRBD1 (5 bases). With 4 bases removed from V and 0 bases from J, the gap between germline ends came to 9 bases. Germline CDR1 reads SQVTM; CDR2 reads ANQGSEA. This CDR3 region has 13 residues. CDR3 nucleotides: TGCAGCGTTGGAGGGACTCCTAACTATGGCTACACCTTC. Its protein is CSVGGTPNYGYTF. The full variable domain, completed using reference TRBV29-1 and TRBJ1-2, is SAVISQKPSRDICQRGTSLTIQCQVDSQVTMMFWYRQQPGQSLTLIATANQGSEATYESGFVIDKFPISRPNLTFSTLTVSNMSPEDSSIYLCSVGGTPNYGYTFGSGTRLTVV.

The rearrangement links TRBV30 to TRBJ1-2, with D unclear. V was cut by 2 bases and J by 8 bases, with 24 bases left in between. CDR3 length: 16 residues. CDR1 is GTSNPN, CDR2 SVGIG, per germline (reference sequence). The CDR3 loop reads CAWSPPAGRELLGYTF. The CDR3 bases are TGTGCCTGGAGTCCACCCGCAGGAAGGGAGTTACTGGGCTACACCTTC.

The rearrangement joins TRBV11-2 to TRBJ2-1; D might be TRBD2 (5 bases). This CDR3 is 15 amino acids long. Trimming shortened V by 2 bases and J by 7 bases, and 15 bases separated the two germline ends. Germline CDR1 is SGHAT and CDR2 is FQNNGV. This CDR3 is CASSLLELVGNEQFF. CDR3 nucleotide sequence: TGTGCCAGCAGCTTACTGGAACTAGTTGGGAATGAGCAGTTCTTC. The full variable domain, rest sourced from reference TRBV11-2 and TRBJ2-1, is EAGVAQSPRYKIIEKRQSVAFWCNPISGHATLYWYQQILGQGPKLLIQFQNNGVVDDSQLPKDRFSAERLKGVDSTLKIQPAKLEDSAVYLCASSLLELVGNEQFFGPGTRLTVL.

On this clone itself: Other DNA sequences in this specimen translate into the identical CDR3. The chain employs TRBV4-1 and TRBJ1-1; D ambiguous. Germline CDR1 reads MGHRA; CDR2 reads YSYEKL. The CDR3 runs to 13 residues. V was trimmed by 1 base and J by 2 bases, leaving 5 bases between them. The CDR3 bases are TGCGCCAGCAGCCAAGTCCTTAACACTGAAGCTTTCTTT. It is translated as CASSQVLNTEAFF.

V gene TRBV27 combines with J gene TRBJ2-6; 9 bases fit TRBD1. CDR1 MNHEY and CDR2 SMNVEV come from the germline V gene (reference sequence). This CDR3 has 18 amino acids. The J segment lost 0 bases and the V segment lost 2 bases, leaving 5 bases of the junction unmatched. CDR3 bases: TGTGCCAGCAGTTTAAGTGGGACAGGGTACTCTGGGGCCAACGTCCTGACTTTC. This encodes CASSLSGTGYSGANVLTF.

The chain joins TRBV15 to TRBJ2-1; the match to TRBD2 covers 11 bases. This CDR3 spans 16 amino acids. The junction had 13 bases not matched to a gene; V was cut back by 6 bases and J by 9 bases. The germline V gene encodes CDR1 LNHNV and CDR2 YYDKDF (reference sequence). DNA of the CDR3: TGTGCCACCAGGGGTGGAGGGCTAGCGGGAGGCGGTGAGCAGTTCTTC. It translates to CATRGGGLAGGGEQFF.

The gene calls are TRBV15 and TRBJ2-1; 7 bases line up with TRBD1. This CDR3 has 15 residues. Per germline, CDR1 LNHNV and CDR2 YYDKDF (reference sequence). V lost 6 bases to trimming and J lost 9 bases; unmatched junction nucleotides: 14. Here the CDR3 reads CATSRVRQGVREQFF. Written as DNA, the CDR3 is TGTGCCACCAGTCGGGTTCGTCAGGGGGTACGTGAGCAGTTCTTC. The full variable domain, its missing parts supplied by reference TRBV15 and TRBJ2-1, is DAMVIQNPRYQVTQFGKPVTLSCSQTLNHNVMYWYQQKSSQAPKLLFHYYDKDFNNEADTPDNFQSRRPNTSFCFLDIRSPGLGDTAMYLCATSRVRQGVREQFFGPGTRLTVL.

The CDR3 loop is CASSRSILAGVEGTGELFF. The DNA for the CDR3 is TGCGCCAGCAGCCGAAGTATACTAGCGGGGGTCGAGGGAACCGGGGAGCTGTTTTTT. The chain links TRBV4-3 to TRBJ2-2, with 11 nucleotides matching TRBD2. Looked up from germline, CDR1 is LGHNA and CDR2 is YSLEER. The CDR3 covers 19 residues. The junction had 15 bases not matched to a gene; V was cut back by 4 bases and J by 5 bases.

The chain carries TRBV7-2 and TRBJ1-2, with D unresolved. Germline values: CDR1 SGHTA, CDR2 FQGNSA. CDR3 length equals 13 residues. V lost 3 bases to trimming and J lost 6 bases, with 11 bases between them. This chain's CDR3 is CASSFFPPDGYTF. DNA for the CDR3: TGTGCCAGCAGCTTTTTTCCCCCAGATGGCTACACCTTC.

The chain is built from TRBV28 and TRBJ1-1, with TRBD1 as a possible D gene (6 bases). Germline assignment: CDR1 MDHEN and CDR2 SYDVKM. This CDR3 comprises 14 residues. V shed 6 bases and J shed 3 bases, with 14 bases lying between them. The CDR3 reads CASRGADSYTEAFF. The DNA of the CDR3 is TGTGCCAGCAGGGGGGCGGACAGCTACACTGAAGCTTTCTTT.